This record concerns one T cell receptor beta chain sequence. No antigen is known for it. Unique molecular identifiers were used in preparing the TCRbeta library. One entry per CDR3 protein results from TCRdb running MiXCR on the PCR reads. The repertoire holds 200,000 to 300,000 distinct CDR3 sequences, with around 25% as singletons. This specimen comes from a study of T-cell reconstitution after alpha-beta-depleted transplantation in children. Overall study results and limits: Diversity of TCRbeta at day 60 was high in some patients, arising from surviving recipient T cells and thymic progenitors. Several hundred rapidly expanded clones from non-depleted graft cells reportedly supplied alpha-beta T cells about two months post-transplant. T-cell counts and diversity were attributed mostly to newly produced T cells one year after transplant.

Looked up from germline, CDR1 is SQVTM and CDR2 is ANQGSEA. Trimming took 5 bases from V and 2 from J, leaving 14 bases between them. This CDR3 is 14 amino acids long. This TCR was sampled from a girl between 2 and 10 years old with Fanconi anemia, due to receive a stem cell transplant. The chain recombines TRBV29-1 with TRBJ2-3; TRBD2 is a possible D gene (6 bases). The sample here was PBMCs, taken before TCRalphabeta/CD19-depleted stem cell transplant. CDR3 bases: TGCAGCGTTCCGCTTAGCGGAATCACAGATACGCAGTATTTT. It is translated as CSVPLSGITDTQYF.